This T cell receptor (beta chain) was documented in a study of T cells after yellow fever vaccination. General study findings and limits: Weaker overall, the secondary response nonetheless peaked faster (day 5 versus 15).

V was pared by 5 bases and J by 7 bases, with 6 bases of the junction left unmatched. This CDR3 comprises 14 residues. Germline V gene data show CDR1 as SGHTA and CDR2 as FQGTGA. TCR cDNA was made by 5'RACE template switching, adding a universal primer site and UMIs. TCRdb independently ran MiXCR on the 5' RACE reads; one entry per CDR3 protein. The sample records around 330,000 distinct CDR3 sequences, roughly 4% being singletons. In its sample, this clonotype was seen a few times. Its antigen remains unknown. The starting material was PBMCs, obtained on the day of the yellow fever booster vaccination. This TCR was sampled from a man between 18 and 35 years old who received the YFV17D yellow fever vaccine. This sequence joins TRBV7-3 and TRBJ2-1; 9 nucleotides agree with TRBD1. CDR3 DNA: TGTGCCAGCAGCCCAGGACAGGGGACTAATGAGCAGTTCTTC. This codes for CASSPGQGTNEQFF.